This TCR beta chain was captured by sequencing in a study of blood T cell repertoires in COVID-19. Germline-derived CDR1 and CDR2 are MDHEN and SYDVKM. This CDR3 spans 11 amino acids. Trimming stripped 11 bases from V and 1 base from J, with 8 bases between. In the source study's methods: Estimated nucleated cell counts came from reference gene primer amplification. Repertoires were generated with immunoSEQ multiplex PCR, while TCRdb's copy carries only in-frame clones and drops some. V and J calls and clone size come straight from that table; D and trimming were deduced from the DNA. In the table there are roughly 250,000 clones, approximately 87% of which are singletons. Recruited during active infection, patients (from Seattle) were subsequently followed longitudinally.

The source of this sequence is a woman aged 25 to 39 with COVID-19, enrolled during active disease. The chain is built from TRBV28 and TRBJ1-2; no reliable D call. Sequenced input: peripheral blood. CDR3 protein: CACGVNYGYTF. DNA for the CDR3: TGTGCCTGCGGGGTTAACTATGGCTACACCTTC.